Included here is one T cell receptor (beta chain) sequence, with context. The antigen remains undetermined. The CDR3 runs 15 residues. Germline CDR1 and CDR2: SGDLS and YYNGEE. V was cut by 2 bases and J by 5 bases, with 13 bases left in between. The genomic DNA of each subset was split evenly across several immunoSEQ plates. The method was immunoSEQ multiplex PCR; TCRdb's version includes in-frame clones alone and lacks a portion of them. The sample comprises over a million clones, 95% to 99% of which are singletons, and 0.4% to 0.45% rests with the top ten. This sample was included in a study of shared clonotypes between healthy human individuals. At the level of the study: Three plates were used per donor for CD4 naive, three for CD4 memory, two for CD8 naive and one for CD8 memory.

General study points: Non-shared clonotypes were found to have lower generation probabilities than the clonotypes that were shared by all four of the sorted-subset donors.

Sequencing was carried out using naive CD4+ T cells sorted from blood. The subset is: CD45RA+ positively selected. This sequence originates from a young man in good health. The genes are TRBV9 and TRBJ2-2; tentatively, D is TRBD2 (6 bases). The CDR3: CASSVGTLTTGELFF. CDR3 DNA sequence: TGTGCCAGCAGCGTTGGGACTTTAACAACCGGGGAGCTGTTTTTT.